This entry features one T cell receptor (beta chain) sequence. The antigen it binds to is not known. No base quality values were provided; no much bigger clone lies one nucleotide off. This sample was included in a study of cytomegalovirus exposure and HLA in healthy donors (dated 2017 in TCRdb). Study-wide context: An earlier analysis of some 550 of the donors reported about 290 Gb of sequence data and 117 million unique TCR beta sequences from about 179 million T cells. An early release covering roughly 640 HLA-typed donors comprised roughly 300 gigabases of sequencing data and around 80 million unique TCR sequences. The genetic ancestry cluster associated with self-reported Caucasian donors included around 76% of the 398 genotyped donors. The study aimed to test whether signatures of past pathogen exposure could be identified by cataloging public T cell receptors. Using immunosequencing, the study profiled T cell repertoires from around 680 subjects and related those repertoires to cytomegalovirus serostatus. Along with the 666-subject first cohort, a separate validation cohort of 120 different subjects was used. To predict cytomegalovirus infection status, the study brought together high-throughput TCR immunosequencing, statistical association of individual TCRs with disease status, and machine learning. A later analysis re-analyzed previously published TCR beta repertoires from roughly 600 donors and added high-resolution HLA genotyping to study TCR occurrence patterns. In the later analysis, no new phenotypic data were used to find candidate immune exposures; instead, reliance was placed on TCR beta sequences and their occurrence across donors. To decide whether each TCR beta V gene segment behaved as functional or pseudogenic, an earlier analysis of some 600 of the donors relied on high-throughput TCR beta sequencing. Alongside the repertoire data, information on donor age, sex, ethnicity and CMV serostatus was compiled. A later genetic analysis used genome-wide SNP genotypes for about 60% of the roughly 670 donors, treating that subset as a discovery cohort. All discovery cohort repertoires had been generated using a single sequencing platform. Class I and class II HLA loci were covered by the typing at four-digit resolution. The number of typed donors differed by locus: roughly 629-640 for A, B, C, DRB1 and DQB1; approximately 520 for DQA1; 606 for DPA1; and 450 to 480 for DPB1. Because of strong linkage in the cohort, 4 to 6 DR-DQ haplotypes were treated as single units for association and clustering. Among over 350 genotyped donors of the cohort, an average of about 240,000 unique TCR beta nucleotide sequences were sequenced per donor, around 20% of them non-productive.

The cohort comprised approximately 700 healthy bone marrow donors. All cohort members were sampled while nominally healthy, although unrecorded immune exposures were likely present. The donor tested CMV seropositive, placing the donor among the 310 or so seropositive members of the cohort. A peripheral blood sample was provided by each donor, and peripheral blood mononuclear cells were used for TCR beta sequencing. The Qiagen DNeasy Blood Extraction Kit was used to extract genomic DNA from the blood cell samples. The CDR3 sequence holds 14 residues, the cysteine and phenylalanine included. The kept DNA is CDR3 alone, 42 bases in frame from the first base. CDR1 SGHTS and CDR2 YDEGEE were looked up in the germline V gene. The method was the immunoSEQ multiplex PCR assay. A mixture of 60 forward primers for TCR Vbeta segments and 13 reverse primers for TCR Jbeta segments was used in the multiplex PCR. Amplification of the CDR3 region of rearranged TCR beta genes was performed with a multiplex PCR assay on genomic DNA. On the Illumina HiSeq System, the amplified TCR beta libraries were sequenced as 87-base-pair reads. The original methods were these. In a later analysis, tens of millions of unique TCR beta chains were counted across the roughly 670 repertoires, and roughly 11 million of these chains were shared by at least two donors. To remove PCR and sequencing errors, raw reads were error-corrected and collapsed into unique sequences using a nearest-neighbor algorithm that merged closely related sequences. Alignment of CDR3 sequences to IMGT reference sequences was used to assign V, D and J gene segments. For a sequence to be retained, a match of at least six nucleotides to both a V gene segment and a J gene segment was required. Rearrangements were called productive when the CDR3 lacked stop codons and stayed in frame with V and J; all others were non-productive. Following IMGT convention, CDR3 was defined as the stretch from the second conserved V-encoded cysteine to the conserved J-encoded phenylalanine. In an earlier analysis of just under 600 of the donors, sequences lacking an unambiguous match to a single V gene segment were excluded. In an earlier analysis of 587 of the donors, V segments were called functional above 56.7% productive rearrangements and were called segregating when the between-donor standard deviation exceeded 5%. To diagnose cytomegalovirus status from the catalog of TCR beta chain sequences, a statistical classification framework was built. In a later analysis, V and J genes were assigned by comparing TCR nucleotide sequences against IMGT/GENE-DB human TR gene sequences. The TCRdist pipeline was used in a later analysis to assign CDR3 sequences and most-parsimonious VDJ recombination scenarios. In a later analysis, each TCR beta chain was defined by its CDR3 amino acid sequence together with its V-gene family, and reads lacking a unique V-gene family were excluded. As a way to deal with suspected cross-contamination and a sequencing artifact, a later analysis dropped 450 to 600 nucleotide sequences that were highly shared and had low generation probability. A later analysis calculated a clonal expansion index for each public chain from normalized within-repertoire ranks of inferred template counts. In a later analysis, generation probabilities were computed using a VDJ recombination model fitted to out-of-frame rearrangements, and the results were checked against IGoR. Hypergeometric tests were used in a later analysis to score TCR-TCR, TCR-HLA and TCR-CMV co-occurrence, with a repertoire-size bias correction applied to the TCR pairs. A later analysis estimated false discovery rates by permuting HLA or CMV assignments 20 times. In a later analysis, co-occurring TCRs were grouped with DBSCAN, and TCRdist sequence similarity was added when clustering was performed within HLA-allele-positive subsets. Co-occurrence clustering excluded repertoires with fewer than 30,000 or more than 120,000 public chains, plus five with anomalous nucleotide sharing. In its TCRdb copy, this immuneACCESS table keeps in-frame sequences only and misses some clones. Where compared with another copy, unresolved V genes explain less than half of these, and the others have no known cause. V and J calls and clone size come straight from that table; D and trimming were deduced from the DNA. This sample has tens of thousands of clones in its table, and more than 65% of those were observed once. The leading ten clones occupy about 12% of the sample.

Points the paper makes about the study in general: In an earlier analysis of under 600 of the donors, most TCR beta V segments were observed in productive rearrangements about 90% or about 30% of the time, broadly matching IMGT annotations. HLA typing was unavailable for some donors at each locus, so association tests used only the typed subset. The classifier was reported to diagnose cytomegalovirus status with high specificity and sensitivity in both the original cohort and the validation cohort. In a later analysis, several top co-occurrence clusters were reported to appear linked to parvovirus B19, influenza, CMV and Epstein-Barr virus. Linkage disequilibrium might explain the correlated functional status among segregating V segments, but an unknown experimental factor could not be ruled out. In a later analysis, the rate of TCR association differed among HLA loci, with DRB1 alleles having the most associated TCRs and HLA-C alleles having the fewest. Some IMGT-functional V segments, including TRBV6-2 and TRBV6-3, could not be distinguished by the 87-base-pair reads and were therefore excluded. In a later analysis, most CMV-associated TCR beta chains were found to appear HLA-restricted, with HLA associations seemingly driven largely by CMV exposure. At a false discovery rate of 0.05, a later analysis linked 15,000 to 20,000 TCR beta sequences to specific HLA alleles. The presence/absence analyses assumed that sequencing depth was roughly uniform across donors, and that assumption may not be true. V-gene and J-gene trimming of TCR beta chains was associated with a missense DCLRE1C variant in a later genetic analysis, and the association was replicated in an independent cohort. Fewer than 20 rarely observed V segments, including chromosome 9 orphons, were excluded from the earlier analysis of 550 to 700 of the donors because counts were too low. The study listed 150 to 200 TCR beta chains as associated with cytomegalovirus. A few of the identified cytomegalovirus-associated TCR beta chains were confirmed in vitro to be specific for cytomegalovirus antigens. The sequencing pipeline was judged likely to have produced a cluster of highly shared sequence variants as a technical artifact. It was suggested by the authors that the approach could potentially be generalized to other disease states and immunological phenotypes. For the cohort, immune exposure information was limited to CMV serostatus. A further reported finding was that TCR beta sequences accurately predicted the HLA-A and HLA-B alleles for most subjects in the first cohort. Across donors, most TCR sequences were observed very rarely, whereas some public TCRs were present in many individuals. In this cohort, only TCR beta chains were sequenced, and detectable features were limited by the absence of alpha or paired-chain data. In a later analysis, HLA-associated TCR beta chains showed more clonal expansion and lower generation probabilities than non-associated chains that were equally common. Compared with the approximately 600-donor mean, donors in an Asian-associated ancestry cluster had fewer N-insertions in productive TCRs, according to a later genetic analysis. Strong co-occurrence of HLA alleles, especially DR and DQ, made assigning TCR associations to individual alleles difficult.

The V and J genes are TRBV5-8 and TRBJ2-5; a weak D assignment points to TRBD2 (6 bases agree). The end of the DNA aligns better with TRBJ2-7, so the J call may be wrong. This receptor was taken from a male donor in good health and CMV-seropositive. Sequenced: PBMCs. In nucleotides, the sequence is TGTGCCAGCAGCTTTGATGGAGGGGTCTACGAGCAGTACTTC. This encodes CASSFDGGVYEQYF.